Shown below are 27 T cell receptor beta chains from a single sample sequenced in a study of T cell responses to AZD1222 COVID-19 vaccine. Data came from immunoSEQ multiplex PCR; TCRdb stores just in-frame clones and leaves some out. The sample shows some 160,000 clones, just under 95% of them seen only once. This material consisted of peripheral blood, taken on day 0 of AZD1222 vaccination. The receptors come from an adult in good health.

This chain uses TRBV7-9 with TRBJ1-2; 7 positions match TRBD1. Germline CDR1 and CDR2: SEHNR and FQNEAQ (reference sequence). With 1 base clipped from V and 8 bases from J, the junction kept 7 bases outside the gene matches. The CDR3 has 14 residues. In DNA form, the CDR3 reads TGTGCCAGCAGCTTAGGTACAGGGGATCTGGGCTACACCTTC. It is translated as CASSLGTGDLGYTF.

This clone qualifies as medium-sized. The gene calls are TRBV23-1 and TRBJ1-2; possibly TRBD1 for D (6 bases). TRBV23-1 is designated an ORF whose function remains uncertain. The CDR3 consists of 16 residues. The germline V and J ends were trimmed by 4 bases and 2 bases, with 17 bases remaining between them. DNA for the CDR3: TGCGCCAGCAGTCTCCCAGGGGAGGGGACAAACTATGGCTACACCTTC. Translated, it gives CASSLPGEGTNYGYTF.

V usage is TRBV13 and J usage is TRBJ2-5; 7 bases align to TRBD1. The CDR3 totals 14 residues. Looked up from germline, CDR1 is PRHDT and CDR2 is FYEKMQ (reference sequence). Trimming took 8 bases from V and 1 from J; bases not matched to a gene: 7. The CDR3 is CASPNWDSQETQYF. The CDR3 DNA follows: TGTGCCAGCCCCAATTGGGACAGCCAAGAGACCCAGTACTTC.

J is TRBJ2-7 and V is TRBV4-2; 10 bases are a match to TRBD1. The length of the CDR3 is 14 residues. J was trimmed by 4 bases and V by 2 bases; bases with no gene match: 2. Germline lookup yields CDR1 LGHNA and CDR2 YNFKEQ. CDR3 residues: CASSQPGQGYEQYF. The CDR3 DNA reads as TGTGCCAGCAGCCAACCGGGACAGGGGTACGAGCAGTACTTC.

The chain employs TRBV5-4 and TRBJ2-7; possibly TRBD2 for D (6 bases). V was trimmed by 5 bases and J by 1 base, leaving 13 bases between them. CDR1 SGHNT and CDR2 YYREEE come from the germline V gene (reference sequence). The CDR3 covers 14 residues. The CDR3 sequence is CASRSGTGSYEQYF. CDR3 in DNA: TGTGCCAGCAGGTCCGGGACTGGGTCCTACGAGCAGTACTTC. The whole variable domain, filled in from reference TRBV5-4 and TRBJ2-7, reads ETGVTQSPTHLIKTRGQQVTLRCSSQSGHNTVSWYQQALGQGPQFIFQYYREEENGRGNFPPRFSGLQFPNYSSELNVNALELDDSALYLCASRSGTGSYEQYFGPGTRLTVT.

The CDR3 DNA sequence: TGTGCCAGCAGCTTGAGGGAGACCGGGGAGCTGTTTTTT. This gives the protein CASSLRETGELFF. The chain has TRBV5-4 and TRBJ2-2; weak D call: TRBD2 (5 bases). The CDR3 is 13 amino acids. Germline V lookup: CDR1 SGHNT, CDR2 YYREEE (reference sequence). V shed 1 base and J shed 5 bases, with 6 bases lying between them.

The rearrangement uses TRBV11-1 and TRBJ1-6; tentative D call: TRBD1 (6 bases). CDR1 and CDR2 from the germline V gene are SGHAT and FQDESV (reference sequence). V lost 2 bases, J lost 7 bases, and 12 bases lay in between. There are 15 residues in the CDR3. CDR3 in DNA: TGTGCCAGCAGCTTACTCGCAGGGGCCAATTCACCCCTCCACTTT. This translates into CASSLLAGANSPLHF.

The J gene is TRBJ1-3, the V gene TRBV3-1 (or the pseudogene TRBV3-2), with D maybe TRBD1 (6 bases). V lost 4 bases and J lost 4, with 17 bases in between. Germline loops: CDR1 LGHDT, CDR2 YNNKEL (reference sequence). The CDR3 loop spans 16 amino acids. DNA of the CDR3: TGTGCCAGCAGCCTCACCGTCGGGGGCGTCGGAAACACCATATATTTT. The encoded protein is CASSLTVGGVGNTIYF.

The V gene is TRBV5-4, the J gene TRBJ2-1; D might be TRBD1 or TRBD2, each matching 5 bases. CDR3 size: 15 residues. Deletions cut 0 bases from V and 9 bases from J, with 16 bases between. Germline-derived CDR1 and CDR2 are SGHNT and YYREEE (reference sequence). The DNA for the CDR3 is TGTGCCAGCAGCTTGGGAGGGGCGGTTATTCTTGAGCAGTTCTTC. Its translation is CASSLGGAVILEQFF.

The rearrangement joins TRBV28 to TRBJ2-7, with no clear D. The CDR3 sequence is 15 residues long. Per the germline V gene, CDR1 is MDHEN and CDR2 is SYDVKM. Trimming pared 6 bases from V and 2 bases from J, leaving 17 bases between. CDR3 DNA: TGTGCCAGCAGCCCCCCTTTGCGGAACCCCTACGAGCAGTACTTC. Translation gives CASSPPLRNPYEQYF.

The chain joins TRBV2 to TRBJ1-3, with D unresolved. CDR1 is SNHLY, CDR2 FYNNEI, per germline. The ends were cut back, 6 bases at V and 4 bases at J, with 22 bases in the middle. The CDR3 sequence is 17 residues long. The chain's CDR3 is CASRNNKNGVSGNTIYF. CDR3 sequence (DNA): TGTGCCAGCAGAAATAATAAAAATGGGGTCTCCGGAAACACCATATATTTT.

The rearrangement links TRBV2 to TRBJ1-1; TRBD1 matches at 8 bases. The germline gives CDR1 SNHLY, CDR2 FYNNEI. The CDR3 spans 18 residues. V lost 0 bases, J lost 3 bases, and 12 bases stayed unmatched. DNA for the CDR3: TGTGCCAGCAGTGAAGCGCCCCAGGGGGCCCTCCCGGACACTGAAGCTTTCTTT. It is translated as CASSEAPQGALPDTEAFF.

The chain carries TRBV6-2 or TRBV6-3 and TRBJ2-3; TRBD2 agrees at 8 bases. Germline V gene lookup returns CDR1 MNHEY and CDR2 SVGEGT. This CDR3 contains 17 residues. V shed 2 bases, J shed 2 bases, and the junction held 9 bases outside the gene matches. The CDR3 bases are TGTGCCAGCAGTTACCTAAGTCTAGCGGGCCTCACAGATACGCAGTATTTT. This sequence encodes CASSYLSLAGLTDTQYF.

This chain joins TRBV5-5 and TRBJ1-6; no firm D call. Germline assignment: CDR1 SGHKS and CDR2 YYEKEE (reference sequence). V lost 6 bases and J lost 7, with 23 bases in between. CDR3 length: 17 residues. The CDR3, as DNA: TGTGCCAGCACCCCTCTTGGGTGGGGTGGTCAGAATTCACCCCTCCACTTT. This codes for CASTPLGWGGQNSPLHF.

V and J are TRBV11-2 and TRBJ2-2, with a weak D call TRBD2 (5 bases). CDR1 is SGHAT, CDR2 FQNNGV, per germline. Trimming left V 3 bases short and J 4 bases short, with 18 bases between. This CDR3 comprises 17 residues. CDR3 in amino acids: CASSLNPGGGSTGELFF. The CDR3 DNA is TGTGCCAGCAGCTTGAATCCGGGTGGCGGGTCCACCGGGGAGCTGTTTTTT.

The rearrangement joins TRBV19 to TRBJ2-7; weak D call: TRBD2 (6 bases). V lost 7 bases and J lost 5, with 15 bases in between. The CDR3 contains 13 residues. Germline V gene sequence: CDR1 LNHDA, CDR2 SQIVND (reference sequence). CDR3 DNA: TGTGCCAGTAAGGTGCAGGGAGGTAACGAGCAGTACTTC. Its translation: CASKVQGGNEQYF.

The CDR3 region is CASSHGRDRGPTQYF. In DNA, the CDR3 is TGTGCCAGCAGCCACGGCCGGGACAGGGGGCCGACCCAGTACTTC. The chain recombines TRBV7-9 with TRBJ2-5, with TRBD1 matching over 12 bases. Germline-derived CDR1 and CDR2 are SEHNR and FQNEAQ (reference sequence). This CDR3 region has 15 residues. Trimming at V came to 5 bases and at J to 7 bases, leaving 8 bases not matched to a gene.

The chain recombines TRBV4-2 with TRBJ1-6; D gene unclear. The CDR3 runs to 16 residues. Trimming removed 0 bases from V and 5 bases from J, with 11 bases in between. Germline V CDR1 and CDR2: LGHNA, YNFKEQ. The CDR3 spells CASSQEEVPDNSPLHF. The DNA for the CDR3 is TGTGCCAGCAGCCAAGAGGAGGTTCCAGATAATTCACCCCTCCACTTT.

The chain joins TRBV6-5 to TRBJ1-2; 8 nucleotides align to TRBD1. CDR3 length: 14 residues. CDR1 is MNHEY, CDR2 SVGAGI, per germline. V shed 5 bases, J shed 3 bases, and the junction held 5 bases outside the gene matches. CDR3 sequence: CASSLYRGDYGYTF. DNA of the CDR3: TGTGCCAGCAGTCTCTACAGGGGGGACTATGGCTACACCTTC.

The chain links TRBV4-3 to TRBJ1-6; no definite D call. The CDR3 contains 16 residues. Germline V lookup: CDR1 LGHNA, CDR2 YSLEER. Trimming shortened V by 2 bases and J by 0 bases, and 8 bases separated the two germline ends. The CDR3 loop is CASSQRPSSYNSPLHF. DNA for the CDR3: TGCGCCAGCAGCCAAAGGCCGAGCTCCTATAATTCACCCCTCCACTTT.

The J gene is TRBJ2-6, the V gene TRBV10-1; D possibly corresponds to TRBD2 (6 bases). From germline, CDR1 is WNHNN and CDR2 SYGVQD (reference sequence). The CDR3 contains 17 residues. V lost 7 bases and J lost 0, with 16 bases in between. The CDR3, as DNA: TGCGCCAGCACCCGGAGGGGAGTAGCCTCTGGGGCCAACGTCCTGACTTTC. Amino acid sequence: CASTRRGVASGANVLTF.

This rearrangement joins TRBV5-1 to TRBJ2-7; 7 nucleotides match TRBD1. J gave up 4 bases and V 0 bases, and 4 bases lay outside the gene matches. Germline assignment: CDR1 SGHRS and CDR2 YFSETQ. This CDR3 comprises 14 residues. CDR3 sequence reads: CASSLGTGKYEQYF. CDR3 coding DNA: TGCGCCAGCAGCTTGGGGACAGGTAAATACGAGCAGTACTTC.

The V call is TRBV7-6, the J call TRBJ2-7; D gene uncertain. CDR1 is SGHVS and CDR2 is FNYEAQ in the germline V gene. Trimming cost V 2 bases and J 1 base, with 12 bases left between them. This CDR3 contains 15 residues. The CDR3 DNA is TGTGCCAGCAGCTTATTCACGGGTGCTTCCTACGAGCAGTACTTC. It encodes CASSLFTGASYEQYF.

This clone was detected once. V and J are TRBV15 and TRBJ2-1; TRBD1 agrees at 11 bases. The CDR3 sequence is 16 residues long. CDR1 is LNHNV, CDR2 YYDKDF, per germline (reference sequence). The J segment lost 7 bases and the V segment lost 2 bases, leaving 7 bases of the junction unmatched. The CDR3 DNA reads TGTGCCACCAGCAGACCACCGGGACAGGGGGTTAATGAGCAGTTCTTC. It is translated as CATSRPPGQGVNEQFF.

V and J are TRBV5-1 and TRBJ1-1, with D possibly matching TRBD1 (5 bases). The ends were cut back, 0 bases at V and 0 bases at J, with 12 bases in the middle. Germline CDR1 SGHRS, CDR2 YFSETQ. The CDR3 has 16 residues. This chain's CDR3 is CASSLVYRGMNTEAFF. CDR3 bases: TGCGCCAGCAGCTTGGTCTATAGGGGAATGAACACTGAAGCTTTCTTT.

A word on this clone: Additional DNA sequences in this sample encode the identical CDR3. The chain uses TRBV9 and TRBJ2-1; D is possibly TRBD2 (6 bases). V was trimmed by 0 bases and J by 5 bases, leaving 12 bases between them. The CDR3 is 15 amino acids. Germline V gene data show CDR1 as SGDLS and CDR2 as YYNGEE. The CDR3: CASSVEGLAHNEQFF. In nucleotides, the CDR3 is TGTGCCAGCAGCGTAGAGGGGCTAGCGCACAATGAGCAGTTCTTC.

The V call is TRBV11-3, the J call TRBJ1-1, with D uncertain. The CDR3 loop spans 14 amino acids. Per germline, CDR1 SGHNT and CDR2 YENEEA. V dropped 2 bases and J dropped 1 base, with 8 bases sitting between them. The CDR3 region has the DNA TGTGCCAGCAGCTTAATAAATCCGAACACTGAAGCTTTCTTT. As protein: CASSLINPNTEAFF.